A single sample is the source of the 29 T cell receptor beta chains below, sequenced in a study of OX40 agonist ivuxolimab in advanced cancers. Here immunoSEQ multiplex PCR was the method, and the copy in TCRdb shows in-frame clones only, minus some. The profile covers tens of thousands of clones, with approximately 94% appearing a single time and 15% to 19% taken by the ten largest. Sequences were derived from CD4+ or CD8+ T cells sorted from blood, sampled in a trial of the OX40 agonist ivuxolimab. All receptors derive from an adult with an advanced solid tumor such as melanoma, head and neck, liver or kidney cancer.

V and J are TRBV27 and TRBJ1-1; TRBD1 might be the D (5 bases). Germline V lookup: CDR1 MNHEY, CDR2 SMNVEV (reference sequence). CDR3 length: 11 residues. V was clipped by 7 bases and J by 7 bases, with 10 bases between them. CDR3 in DNA: TGTGCCAGCATTTCGGGGCATGAAGCTTTCTTT. It yields the protein CASISGHEAFF.

The chain uses TRBV7-9 and TRBJ2-1; a weak D match, TRBD2 (5 bases). This CDR3 has 12 residues. Germline CDR1 reads SEHNR; CDR2 reads FQNEAQ (reference sequence). V was pared by 5 bases and J by 9 bases, with 11 bases between. CDR3 residues: CASSLGLGEQFF. The CDR3 nucleotides are TGTGCCAGCAGCCTCGGACTTGGTGAGCAGTTCTTC.

V and J are TRBV28 and TRBJ1-1; TRBD1 aligns across 7 bases. After removal of 5 bases from V and 2 bases from J, the junction contained 8 bases not matched to a gene. This CDR3 has 15 residues. The germline gives CDR1 MDHEN, CDR2 SYDVKM. CDR3 DNA sequence: TGTGCCAGCAGTATAACAGGGGCCCCTAACACTGAAGCTTTCTTT. Translation: CASSITGAPNTEAFF.

In nucleotides, the CDR3 is TGTGCCAGCCGTCTCTCCGGACATGATCTCGATAATTCACCCCTCCACTTT. The encoded protein is CASRLSGHDLDNSPLHF. The chain carries TRBV11-2 and TRBJ1-6, with D possibly TRBD1 on 5 matching bases. The CDR3 runs to 17 residues. Germline values: CDR1 SGHAT, CDR2 FQNNGV. Trimming took 8 bases from V and 5 from J, leaving 22 bases between them. The full variable domain, its missing parts supplied by reference TRBV11-2 and TRBJ1-6, is EAGVAQSPRYKIIEKRQSVAFWCNPISGHATLYWYQQILGQGPKLLIQFQNNGVVDDSQLPKDRFSAERLKGVDSTLKIQPAKLEDSAVYLCASRLSGHDLDNSPLHFGNGTRLTVT.

V and J are TRBV5-6 and TRBJ2-2; D might be TRBD2 (6 bases). Germline-derived CDR1 and CDR2 are SGHDT and YYEEEE. The CDR3 has 14 residues. The V end was cut by 4 bases, the J end by 1 base, with 8 bases between. The CDR3 is CASSGRRNTGELFF. CDR3 bases: TGTGCCAGCAGCGGGAGGAGGAACACCGGGGAGCTGTTTTTT.

The V call is TRBV11-1, the J call TRBJ2-7; D not resolved. CDR1 is SGHAT, CDR2 FQDESV, per germline (reference sequence). CDR3 length: 12 residues. V lost 5 bases to trimming and J lost 3 bases, with 8 bases between them. The DNA for the CDR3 is TGTGCCAGCAGCCGTGACGGCTACGAGCAGTACTTC. Translated, it gives CASSRDGYEQYF.

The chain combines TRBV7-2 with TRBJ1-2, with 10 bases lining up with TRBD1. With 5 bases clipped from V and 4 bases from J, the junction kept 10 bases outside the gene matches. Germline V CDR1 and CDR2: SGHTA, FQGNSA. The CDR3 extends over 16 amino acids. Written as DNA, the CDR3 is TGTGCCAGCAGCCCGCCCGGGACAGGGGTTTTCTATGGCTACACCTTC. Protein product: CASSPPGTGVFYGYTF.

The chain is built from TRBV7-9 and TRBJ2-6; a possible D gene is TRBD1 (5 bases). The germline V and J ends were trimmed by 5 bases and 0 bases, with 14 bases remaining between them. Germline loops: CDR1 SEHNR, CDR2 FQNEAQ (reference sequence). This CDR3 spans 17 amino acids. In DNA form, the CDR3 reads TGTGCCAGCAGCAGCAGGGTCTCACCCTCTGGGGCCAACGTCCTGACTTTC. Amino acids: CASSSRVSPSGANVLTF.

The chain has TRBV18 and TRBJ1-4; tentatively, D is TRBD1 (6 bases). The germline gives CDR1 KGHSH, CDR2 LQKENI. The CDR3 loop spans 15 amino acids. Trimming stripped 4 bases from V and 0 bases from J, with 9 bases between. CDR3 nucleotides: TGTGCCAGCTCACGCGGACAGCCAACTAATGAAAAACTGTTTTTT. This codes for CASSRGQPTNEKLFF.

This clone was seen a handful of times. The chain couples TRBV5-8 to TRBJ1-1; 9 bases are shared with TRBD1. This CDR3 contains 15 residues. CDR1 and CDR2 (germline): SGHTS, YDEGEE. With V trimmed by 1 base and J by 0 bases, 1 base remained unmatched. The CDR3 DNA sequence: TGTGCCAGCAGCTTGACAGGGGGCTTGAACACTGAAGCTTTCTTT. As protein: CASSLTGGLNTEAFF.

This clone was seen just once. The V call is TRBV4-1, the J call TRBJ2-5; 7 bases are a match to TRBD2. CDR3 length: 13 amino acids. Germline CDR1 reads MGHRA; CDR2 reads YSYEKL. The V gene end was trimmed by 1 base and the J gene end by 7 bases; junction bases not matched to a gene: 3. The CDR3 bases are TGCGCCAGCAGCCAAGGACAGCGGGGGACCCAGTACTTC. It encodes CASSQGQRGTQYF.

The genes are TRBV7-8 and TRBJ1-2; a possible D gene is TRBD1 (6 bases). Looked up from germline, CDR1 is SGHVS and CDR2 is FQNEAQ. CDR3 length: 14 residues. The germline V and J ends were trimmed by 5 bases and 7 bases, with 17 bases remaining between them. CDR3: CASSPWGGPGGYTF. The DNA for the CDR3 is TGTGCCAGCAGCCCTTGGGGGGGGCCGGGTGGCTACACCTTC.

This chain's CDR3 is CASSLAGRSTEAFF. In DNA form, the CDR3 reads TGTGCCAGCAGTTTGGCAGGGAGATCCACTGAAGCTTTCTTT. This chain links TRBV27 with TRBJ1-1; D is perhaps TRBD1 (5 bases). The germline V and J ends were trimmed by 3 bases and 4 bases, with 12 bases remaining between them. CDR3 length: 14 amino acids. Germline assignment: CDR1 MNHEY and CDR2 SMNVEV (reference sequence).

This chain uses TRBV4-3 with TRBJ2-1; TRBD2 is a possible D gene (5 bases). V lost 1 base and J lost 8, with 12 bases in between. Germline CDR1 LGHNA, CDR2 YSLEER. The CDR3 has 14 amino acids. This CDR3 is CASSQGTGIDEQFF. CDR3 coding DNA: TGCGCCAGCAGCCAAGGGACGGGAATCGATGAGCAGTTCTTC.

The chain employs TRBV7-6 and TRBJ2-7; D might be TRBD2 (8 bases). V was clipped by 4 bases and J by 3 bases, with 22 bases between them. The germline gives CDR1 SGHVS, CDR2 FNYEAQ. The CDR3 length is 17 residues. CDR3 in DNA: TGTGCCAGCAGCTCCGGGGGGGAGACAGGGAGGGTCTACGAGCAGTACTTC. The encoded protein is CASSSGGETGRVYEQYF.

The chain uses TRBV4-1 and TRBJ2-7; no clear D. Deletions cut 1 base from V and 0 bases from J, with 13 bases between. From germline, CDR1 is MGHRA and CDR2 YSYEKL. This CDR3 comprises 16 residues. The CDR3 region is CASSQVETSLSYEQYF. The CDR3 bases are TGCGCCAGCAGCCAAGTCGAAACTTCTCTCTCCTACGAGCAGTACTTC.

This clone was detected once. The gene calls are TRBV7-6 and TRBJ2-1; TRBD2 aligns across 12 bases. Germline CDR1 reads SGHVS; CDR2 reads FNYEAQ. This CDR3 contains 15 residues. V shed 5 bases and J 8 bases; nucleotides not matched to a gene: 7. The CDR3 sequence: CASSVLAGGPHEQFF. For the CDR3, the DNA is TGTGCCAGCAGCGTCCTAGCGGGGGGGCCCCATGAGCAGTTCTTC.

This clone appeared a single time. The V call is TRBV10-1, the J call TRBJ1-1; the D gene is possibly TRBD1 (5 bases). Germline CDR1 is WNHNN and CDR2 is SYGVQD (reference sequence). The CDR3 totals 13 residues. V was shortened by 3 bases and J by 1 base, with 6 bases between the two germline ends. CDR3 coding DNA: TGCGCCAGCAGTGACGACAGGAACACTGAAGCTTTCTTT. Amino acid sequence: CASSDDRNTEAFF.

This chain uses TRBV10-3 with TRBJ2-3; D not certain. V was trimmed by 6 bases and J by 6 bases, leaving 7 bases between them. The CDR3 runs 11 residues. The germline CDR1 and CDR2 sequences are ENHRY and SYGVKD. The CDR3 region has the DNA TGTGCCATCAGGGCTGAGGATACGCAGTATTTT. Translating gives CAIRAEDTQYF.

The chain has TRBV9 and TRBJ1-2; D gene uncertain. This CDR3 comprises 15 residues. Germline lookup yields CDR1 SGDLS and CDR2 YYNGEE. The V gene lost 0 bases and the J gene lost 2 bases, with 11 bases spanning the gap. The CDR3 loop reads CASSVVEGSNYGYTF. Written as DNA, the CDR3 is TGTGCCAGCAGCGTAGTGGAGGGATCCAACTATGGCTACACCTTC. Variable domain in full (rest from reference TRBV9 and TRBJ1-2): DSGVTQTPKHLITATGQRVTLRCSPRSGDLSVYWYQQSLDQGLQFLIQYYNGEERAKGNILERFSAQQFPDLHSELNLSSLELGDSALYFCASSVVEGSNYGYTFGSGTRLTVV.

The CDR3 spells CASSSAGGQGYGYTF. Here the CDR3 DNA reads TGTGCCAGCAGCTCCGCCGGGGGGCAAGGATATGGCTACACCTTC. The V call is TRBV7-9, the J call TRBJ1-2, with D perhaps TRBD1 (6 bases). The germline CDR1 and CDR2 sequences are SEHNR and FQNEAQ (reference sequence). Trimming pared 4 bases from V and 5 bases from J, leaving 17 bases between. This CDR3 has 15 amino acids. Full variable domain (outside the CDR3, taken from reference TRBV7-9 and TRBJ1-2): DTGVSQNPRHKITKRGQNVTFRCDPISEHNRLYWYRQTLGQGPEFLTYFQNEAQLEKSRLLSDRFSAERPKGSFSTLEIQRTEQGDSAMYLCASSSAGGQGYGYTFGSGTRLTVV.

This chain joins TRBV5-6 and TRBJ2-5; D is unclear. CDR1 is SGHDT, CDR2 YYEEEE, per germline. V lost 4 bases, J lost 2 bases, and 3 bases lay in between. The CDR3 has 11 amino acids. CDR3 sequence (DNA): TGTGCCAGCAGCATGCAAGAGACCCAGTACTTC. Translating gives CASSMQETQYF.

The chain recombines TRBV27 with TRBJ1-1; a possible D gene is TRBD1 (5 bases). Germline CDR1 is MNHEY and CDR2 is SMNVEV (reference sequence). V lost 0 bases and J 8 bases, leaving 10 bases between the germline ends. The CDR3 totals 13 residues. CDR3 bases: TGTGCCAGCAGTTTATCAGGGGCGACAGAAGCTTTCTTT. This encodes CASSLSGATEAFF.

J is TRBJ2-2 and V is TRBV6-5; D remains ambiguous. Between the trimmed V and J ends, which lost 0 bases and 6 bases, there was a span of 5 bases. The CDR3 consists of 13 residues. CDR1 and CDR2 (germline): MNHEY, SVGAGI. The CDR3: CASSYSGPGELFF. As DNA, the CDR3 is TGTGCCAGCAGTTACTCGGGTCCCGGGGAGCTGTTTTTT.

The chain has TRBV7-6 and TRBJ2-7, with TRBD1 as a possible D gene (8 bases). The CDR3 runs 18 residues. The germline V gene has CDR1 SGHVS and CDR2 FNYEAQ. The V gene lost 1 base and the J gene lost 0 bases, with 19 bases spanning the gap. CDR3 in amino acids: CASSLEGGDRTSSYEQYF. The DNA of the CDR3 is TGTGCCAGCAGCTTAGAGGGGGGGGACAGGACTAGCTCCTACGAGCAGTACTTC.

V and J are TRBV4-1 and TRBJ1-1, with a weak D call TRBD1 (5 bases). V lost 3 bases to trimming and J lost 10 bases, with 18 bases between them. The CDR3 length is 14 residues. Germline lookup yields CDR1 MGHRA and CDR2 YSYEKL. CDR3 region: CASSQSSTSQGAFF. The CDR3 region has the DNA TGCGCCAGCAGCCAGAGTTCGACGTCGCAGGGAGCTTTCTTT.

The V gene is TRBV4-1, the J gene TRBJ1-1, with a tentative D call TRBD1 (5 bases). The germline V and J ends were trimmed by 3 bases and 4 bases, with 15 bases remaining between them. The germline V gene encodes CDR1 MGHRA and CDR2 YSYEKL. The CDR3 has 15 amino acids. CDR3 sequence (DNA): TGCGCCAGCAGCCATCTGGGACCGCCGGGCACTGAAGCTTTCTTT. Residues: CASSHLGPPGTEAFF.

This rearrangement joins TRBV6-5 to TRBJ2-7, with TRBD1 identical over 7 bases. With 2 bases clipped from V and 5 bases from J, the junction kept 6 bases outside the gene matches. CDR3 length: 14 amino acids. From germline, CDR1 is MNHEY and CDR2 SVGAGI. This CDR3 is CASSYLGGLDEQYF. CDR3 coding DNA: TGTGCCAGCAGTTACCTAGGGGGCCTGGACGAGCAGTACTTC.

The genes are TRBV7-9 and TRBJ1-5; perhaps TRBD1 as D (5 bases). This CDR3 is 14 amino acids long. CDR1 is SEHNR and CDR2 is FQNEAQ in the germline V gene (reference sequence). Trimming stripped 8 bases from V and 3 bases from J, with 14 bases between. CDR3 amino acids: CASGEGISNQPQHF. DNA of the CDR3: TGTGCCAGCGGGGAGGGGATTTCCAATCAGCCCCAGCATTTT.